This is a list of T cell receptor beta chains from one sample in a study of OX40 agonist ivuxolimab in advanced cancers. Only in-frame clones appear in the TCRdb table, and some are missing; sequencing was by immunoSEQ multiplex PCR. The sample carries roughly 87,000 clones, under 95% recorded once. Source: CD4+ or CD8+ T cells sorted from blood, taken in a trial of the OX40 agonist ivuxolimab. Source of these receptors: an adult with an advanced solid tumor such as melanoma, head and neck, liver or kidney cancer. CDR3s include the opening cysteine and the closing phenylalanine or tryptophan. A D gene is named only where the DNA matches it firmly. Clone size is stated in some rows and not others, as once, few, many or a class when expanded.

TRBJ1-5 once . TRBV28 TGTGCCACCTACGGGCCCTCGGGGAGGGACTATAGCAATCAGCCCCAGCATTTT CATYGPSGRDYSNQPQHF
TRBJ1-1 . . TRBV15 TGTGCCACCAGCATGGGAGGGGAGAACACTGAAGCTTTCTTT CATSMGGENTEAFF
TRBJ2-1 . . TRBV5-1 TGCGCCAGCAGCTTGGATAGGGTGGGCATCGCCTACAATGAGCAGTTCTTC CASSLDRVGIAYNEQFF
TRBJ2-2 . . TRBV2 TGTGCCAGCACTCCCCAAAACACCGGGGAGCTGTTTTTT CASTPQNTGELFF
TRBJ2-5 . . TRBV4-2 TGTGCCAGCAGCCAAGAAAACCAAGAGACCCAGTACTTC CASSQENQETQYF
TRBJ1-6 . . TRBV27 TGTGCCAGCAGTTTTAGTCCAGGGGATGGATCACCCCTCCACTTT CASSFSPGDGSPLHF
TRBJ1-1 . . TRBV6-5 TGTGCCAGCAGTTTCGGGACTGAAAACACTGAAGCTTTCTTT CASSFGTENTEAFF
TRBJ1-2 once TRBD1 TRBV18 TGTGCCAGCTCACCAGTCGGACAGGGTTATGGCTACACCTTC CASSPVGQGYGYTF
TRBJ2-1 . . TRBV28 TGTGCCAGCAGTTTATATGGACAACGCGGCCATGAGCAGTTCTTC CASSLYGQRGHEQFF
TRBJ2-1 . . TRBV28 TGTGCCAGCAGTTTATCGGCGCTGTGGAATGAGCAGTTCTTC CASSLSALWNEQFF
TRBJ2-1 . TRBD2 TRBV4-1 TGCGCCAGCAGCCAAGCAGCCCTAGCGGGAACTCTCGACTCCTACAATGAGCAGTTCTTC CASSQAALAGTLDSYNEQFF
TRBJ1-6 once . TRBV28 TGTGCCAGCAGTTTCATTGGGTTTGTTTCACCCCTCCACTTT CASSFIGFVSPLHF
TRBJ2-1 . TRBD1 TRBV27 TGTGCCAGCAGATTAGACAGGGTTACCTACAATGAGCAGTTCTTC CASRLDRVTYNEQFF
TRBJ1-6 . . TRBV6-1 TGTGCCAGCAGTGAACGCCTTACAGATTCACCCCTCCACTTT CASSERLTDSPLHF
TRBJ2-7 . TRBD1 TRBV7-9 TGTGCCAGCAGCTCTAGGCCGGACAGGACCTCCTACGAGCAGTACTTC CASSSRPDRTSYEQYF
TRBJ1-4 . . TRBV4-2 TGTGCCAGCAGCCAGGGGGGGGGACTGTTTTTT CASSQGGGLFF
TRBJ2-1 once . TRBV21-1 TGTGCCAGCAGGGGACTAGAGTATGAGCAGTTCTTC CASRGLEYEQFF
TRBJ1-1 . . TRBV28 TGTGCCAGCAGTTTGAGGGGCACTGAAGCTTTCTTT CASSLRGTEAFF
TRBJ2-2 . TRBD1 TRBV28 TGTGCCAGCAGTCCAGTCGACAGGGCGAGCGGGGAGCTGTTTTTT CASSPVDRASGELFF
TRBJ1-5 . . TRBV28 TGTGCCAGCAGTTTATCAGGGTATGGCAATCAGCCCCAGCATTTT CASSLSGYGNQPQHF